These T cell receptor beta chains were read from a single sample in a study of type 1 regulatory T cells. Each CDR3 protein is one row after TCRdb ran MiXCR on the reads. The data contain approximately 90,000 distinct CDR3 sequences, about a third of them singletons. The sequenced sample was CD4+ T cells, either the whole sample or a sorted fraction (not recorded which). These receptors were taken from a human donor in good health. Each CDR3 is given with its conserved first and last residue. D genes are given only for firm matches. Expanded clones get a size class; other rows say once, few or many, or leave the size out.

clone_size	v_call	d_call	cdr3_length	j_call	cdr3_nt	cdr3_aa
.	TRBV30	.	11	TRBJ2-3	TGTGCCTGGGGCGGATCTGATACGCAGTATTTT	CAWGGSDTQYF
few	TRBV5-6	.	13	TRBJ2-3	TGTGCCAGCAGCTTATCCAACACAGATACGCAGTATTTT	CASSLSNTDTQYF
.	TRBV20-1	.	14	TRBJ1-1	TGCAGTGGGAACAGAGAAGGAGGGGACACTGAAGCTTACTTT	CSGNREGGDTEAYF
.	TRBV20-1	.	12	TRBJ2-4	TGCAGTGCGAGTCGGGGAATTGACATTCAGTACTTC	CSASRGIDIQYF
.	TRBV6-2/TRBV6-3	.	13	TRBJ2-7	TGTGCCAGCAGTTACGGCTACTCCTACGAGCAGTACTTC	CASSYGYSYEQYF
.	TRBV12-3/TRBV12-4	.	16	TRBJ2-1	TGTGCCAGCAGGAGTATAGGGCAGGCCTCCTACAATGAGCAGTTCTTC	CASRSIGQASYNEQFF
few	TRBV5-1	.	14	TRBJ2-3	TGCGCCAGCAGCTTGTACCCGGGCACAGATACGCAGTATTTT	CASSLYPGTDTQYF
few	TRBV20-1	.	13	TRBJ2-7	TGCAGTGCTAGGTCCCCCCTCACCTACGAGCAGTACTTC	CSARSPLTYEQYF
few	TRBV29-1	.	15	TRBJ2-1	TGCAGCGTTGTATACCCCAAAGGGCTGGGAAATGAGCAGTTCTTC	CSVVYPKGLGNEQFF
.	TRBV5-5	TRBD1	17	TRBJ2-7	TGTGCCAGCAGCTTGGGGGGCGGACAGGGGACGTACTACGAGCAGTACTTC	CASSLGGGQGTYYEQYF
few	TRBV5-4	.	16	TRBJ2-5	TGTGCCAGCAGCTTGGTGCGTGGGGGCCGGGTCGAGACCCAGTACTTC	CASSLVRGGRVETQYF
few	TRBV7-8	.	16	TRBJ1-2	TGTGCCAGCAGCTTGGTCGGGGGGCAATCTAACTATGGCTACACCTTC	CASSLVGGQSNYGYTF
.	TRBV29-1	.	15	TRBJ2-3	TGCAGCGTTGTTGGGGGTGACTTACCCACAGATACGCAGTATTTT	CSVVGGDLPTDTQYF
.	TRBV5-4	.	13	TRBJ2-1	TGTGCCAGCAGCACCCCGATGGGGAATGAGCAGTTCTTC	CASSTPMGNEQFF
.	TRBV4-1	.	17	TRBJ2-3	TGCGCCAGCAGCCAGCCCCGGGGCCCTGTTAGCACAGATACGCAGTATTTT	CASSQPRGPVSTDTQYF
.	TRBV20-1	TRBD2	17	TRBJ2-5	TGCAGTGCTGGAGGGACTAGCGGGAGGGCCGGTGAAGAGACCCAGTACTTC	CSAGGTSGRAGEETQYF
few	TRBV30	TRBD2	16	TRBJ2-1	TGTGCCTGGAGGAGACTTAGCGGGAGGGCCTTTAGTGAGCAGTTCTTC	CAWRRLSGRAFSEQFF
few	TRBV5-6	.	13	TRBJ1-2	TGTGCCAGCAGCTGGGGCAGGGGAGATGGCTACACCTTC	CASSWGRGDGYTF
.	TRBV7-9	TRBD1	18	TRBJ2-1	TGTGCCAGCAGCCCAACCTACCGACCACAGGGGGCCCACAATGAGCAGTTCTTC	CASSPTYRPQGAHNEQFF
once	TRBV12-3/TRBV12-4	.	15	TRBJ2-5	TGTGCCAGCAGTTCCGGGGACCGCTTAGGGGAGACCCAGTACTTC	CASSSGDRLGETQYF
few	TRBV9	.	13	TRBJ2-1	TGTGCCAGCAGCGTAGTCAATAGGGATGAGCAGTTCTTC	CASSVVNRDEQFF
few	TRBV20-1	TRBD2	13	TRBJ2-4	TGCAGTGCTGGGGGGGTGGGGCCAAACATTCAGTACTTC	CSAGGVGPNIQYF
few	TRBV7-2	.	14	TRBJ2-1	TGTGCCAGCACCCATGGACTATTCTACAATGAGCAGTTCTTC	CASTHGLFYNEQFF
few	TRBV5-1	TRBD1	19	TRBJ2-2	TGCGCCAGCAGCTTGGACGGACAGGGGGCATTTGGGAACACCGGGGAGCTGTTTTTT	CASSLDGQGAFGNTGELFF
.	TRBV6-5	TRBD1	13	TRBJ2-5	TGTGCCAGCAGTGACAGGGGACCAGAGACCCAGTACTTC	CASSDRGPETQYF
.	TRBV12-3/TRBV12-4	.	14	TRBJ2-5	TGTGCCAGCGGAGGGGCCCCATCCCCAGAGACCCAGTACTTC	CASGGAPSPETQYF
.	TRBV19	TRBD2	16	TRBJ2-3	TGTGCCAGTAGTCCCCGACTAGCGCAATGGGAGGGGGCGCAGTATTTT	CASSPRLAQWEGAQYF
.	TRBV5-1	TRBD2	16	TRBJ2-7	TGCGCCAGCAGCTTGGAAGGGACTAGCGGTTCCTACGAGCAGTACTTC	CASSLEGTSGSYEQYF
.	TRBV5-4	TRBD1	15	TRBJ2-7	TGTGCCAGCAGCCCTAGACAGGGTCTGGGCTACGAGCAGTACTTC	CASSPRQGLGYEQYF
.	TRBV7-2	TRBD1	11	TRBJ2-7	TGTGCCAGCAGACAGGGGTACGAGCAGTACTTC	CASRQGYEQYF
few	TRBV2	.	14	TRBJ1-2	TGTGCCAGCAGTTTAAAAACAGGGAATTCTGGCTACACCTTC	CASSLKTGNSGYTF
.	TRBV7-2	.	14	TRBJ2-7	TGTGCCAGCAGCTTACCCCTGGACCGTTACGAGCAGTACTTC	CASSLPLDRYEQYF
many	TRBV20-1	.	15	TRBJ2-2	TGCAGTGCTAGAGGCATGAGGGAAGGGACCGGGGAGCTGTTTTTT	CSARGMREGTGELFF
few	TRBV5-1	TRBD1	14	TRBJ2-3	TGCGCCAGCAGCGTGACAGGGGTTGCAGATACGCAGTATTTT	CASSVTGVADTQYF
.	TRBV27	.	12	TRBJ1-2	TGTGCCAGCAGTTTTCTGGACGGTGGCTACACCTTC	CASSFLDGGYTF
few	TRBV9	.	14	TRBJ1-1	TGTGCCAGCAGCGTAGAAGGGGGGGGCTCTGAAGCTTTCTTT	CASSVEGGGSEAFF
few	TRBV10-3	.	12	TRBJ2-5	TGTGCCATCAGTGACGGGTGGGAGACCCAGTACTTC	CAISDGWETQYF
.	TRBV5-1	.	13	TRBJ2-2	TGCGCCAGCAGCGACAAGAACACCGGGGAGCTGTTTTTT	CASSDKNTGELFF
few	TRBV2	TRBD2	16	TRBJ2-1	TGTGCCAGCAGTGGACGACCTACTAGCGCCGTTGGGAAGCAGTTCTTC	CASSGRPTSAVGKQFF
once	TRBV7-2	.	14	TRBJ1-1	TGTGCCAGCAGCTTAACGGGCGGGGGCACTGAAGCTTTCTTT	CASSLTGGGTEAFF
.	TRBV12-3/TRBV12-4	.	14	TRBJ2-4	TGTGCCAGCAGCGAACAGGGTACCAAAAACATTCAGTACTTC	CASSEQGTKNIQYF
.	TRBV29-1	TRBD1	13	TRBJ2-4	TGCAGCGTAGTGGACAGGGGAGAGAACATTCAGTACTTC	CSVVDRGENIQYF
.	TRBV5-4	.	12	TRBJ2-5	TGTGCCAGCAGCTTTTCTTTGGAGACCCAGTACTTC	CASSFSLETQYF
.	TRBV13	TRBD2	17	TRBJ2-7	TGTGCCAGCAGCTTATTGGGACTAGCGGGCACCACCTACGAGCAGTACTTC	CASSLLGLAGTTYEQYF
few	TRBV11-2	.	14	TRBJ1-6	TGTGCCAGCAGAGAGGGGATTTCTAATTCACCCCTCCACTTT	CASREGISNSPLHF
.	TRBV7-2	.	14	TRBJ2-3	TGTGCCAGCAGCTTAGCTGGGTCCGAGGATACGCAGTATTTT	CASSLAGSEDTQYF
.	TRBV5-1	.	17	TRBJ2-7	TGCGCCAGCAGCTTTTTGTTCCAAGCGGGTGCTTCCTACGAGCAGTACTTC	CASSFLFQAGASYEQYF
few	TRBV25-1	.	15	TRBJ2-1	TGTGCCAGCAGTGACGTCGGCCTAGCCCTAGGAAGGCAGTTCTTC	CASSDVGLALGRQFF